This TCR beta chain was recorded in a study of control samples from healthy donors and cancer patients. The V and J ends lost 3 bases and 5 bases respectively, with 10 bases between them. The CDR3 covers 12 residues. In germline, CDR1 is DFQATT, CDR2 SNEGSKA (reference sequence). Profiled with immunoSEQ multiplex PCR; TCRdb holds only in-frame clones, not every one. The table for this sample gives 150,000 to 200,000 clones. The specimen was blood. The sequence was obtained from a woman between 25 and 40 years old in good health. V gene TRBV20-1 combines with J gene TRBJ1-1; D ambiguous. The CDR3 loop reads CSASSGETEAFF. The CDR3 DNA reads TGCAGTGCTAGTTCGGGTGAAACTGAAGCTTTCTTT.